The 27 T cell receptor beta chains given below trace back to one sample, sequenced in a study of cytomegalovirus exposure and HLA in healthy donors. Primers for the PCR totalled 60 Vbeta and 13 Jbeta. Some clones are missing from TCRdb's copy, which holds only in-frame ones; the method was immunoSEQ multiplex PCR. The sample lists approximately 97,000 clones; about four fifths were seen once. Sequences were obtained from PBMCs. Receptors were obtained from a woman between 70 and 85 years old in good health and CMV-seropositive.

The chain links TRBV28 to TRBJ2-1, with 7 bases matching TRBD2. With 4 bases clipped from V and 7 bases from J, the junction kept 10 bases outside the gene matches. The germline V gene encodes CDR1 MDHEN and CDR2 SYDVKM. The CDR3 runs to 15 residues. The CDR3 sequence: CASSSAGWADNEQFF. CDR3 nucleotide sequence: TGTGCCAGCAGTTCAGCGGGGTGGGCTGATAATGAGCAGTTCTTC.

V is TRBV19 and J is TRBJ1-5, with TRBD1 matching over 7 bases. CDR3 length: 15 amino acids. V lost 3 bases, J lost 0 bases, and 2 bases stayed unmatched. Germline V gene lookup returns CDR1 LNHDA and CDR2 SQIVND (reference sequence). CDR3 protein: CASSIQGDSNQPQHF. In DNA form, the CDR3 reads TGTGCCAGTAGTATTCAGGGGGATAGCAATCAGCCCCAGCATTTT.

The gene calls are TRBV7-3 and TRBJ2-3, with a tentative D call TRBD1 (5 bases). Germline V gives CDR1 SGHTA, CDR2 FQGTGA. The CDR3 totals 15 residues. V shed 0 bases and J shed 4 bases, with 11 bases lying between them. CDR3 in amino acids: CASSLTGQGSDTQYF. DNA of the CDR3: TGTGCCAGCAGCTTAACGGGGCAGGGCTCAGATACGCAGTATTTT.

This chain connects TRBV27 to TRBJ2-1, with D possibly TRBD2 on 6 matching bases. Trimming pared 3 bases from V and 5 bases from J, leaving 14 bases between. Germline loops: CDR1 MNHEY, CDR2 SMNVEV (reference sequence). This CDR3 spans 15 amino acids. CDR3 in amino acids: CASSFLLAENNEQFF. The DNA of the CDR3 is TGTGCCAGCAGTTTTTTACTAGCCGAGAACAATGAGCAGTTCTTC.

A few counts support this clone. The chain couples TRBV14 to TRBJ2-7, with TRBD2 identical over 7 bases. CDR3 length: 15 residues. The J segment lost 3 bases and the V segment lost 4 bases, leaving 9 bases of the junction unmatched. The V gene's germline CDR1 is SGHDN and CDR2 FVKESK. The CDR3 DNA reads as TGTGCCAGCAGCCGACTAGGCGGGGGATTCTACGAGCAGTACTTC. It is translated as CASSRLGGGFYEQYF.

The V and J genes are TRBV11-2 and TRBJ2-6, with D hard to call. V was clipped by 5 bases and J by 1 base, with 3 bases between them. Germline V gene lookup returns CDR1 SGHAT and CDR2 FQNNGV. The CDR3 runs 13 residues. The chain's CDR3 is CASSRSGANVLTF. CDR3 nucleotides: TGTGCCAGCAGCCGGTCTGGGGCCAACGTCCTGACTTTC.

This chain links TRBV6-5 with TRBJ2-5, with D possibly being TRBD2 (7 bases). Judging by the DNA end, TRBJ2-7 fits better; the J call may be wrong. In germline, CDR1 is MNHEY, CDR2 SVGAGI. This CDR3 is 16 amino acids long. The CDR3 loop reads CASSYGGGRQAYEQYF. For the CDR3, the DNA is TGTGCCAGCAGTTACGGGGGGGGGCGGCAGGCCTACGAGCAGTACTTC.

V and J are TRBV5-5 and TRBJ2-7, with D perhaps matching TRBD1 (6 bases). This CDR3 is built from 14 residues. The V gene's germline CDR1 is SGHKS and CDR2 YYEKEE (reference sequence). Trimming removed 2 bases from V and 3 bases from J, with 12 bases in between. This CDR3 is CASSFQGQDYEQYF. DNA for the CDR3: TGTGCCAGCAGCTTTCAGGGGCAGGACTACGAGCAGTACTTC.

This clone was seen more than once but under ten times. V usage is TRBV5-1 and J usage is TRBJ1-1; D call uncertain. This CDR3 has 14 residues. Per germline, CDR1 SGHRS and CDR2 YFSETQ. V lost 4 bases and J 1 base, leaving 11 bases between the germline ends. The CDR3 here is CASSPGRGNTEAFF. CDR3 nucleotide sequence: TGCGCCAGCAGCCCCGGCAGAGGGAACACTGAAGCTTTCTTT.

The chain recombines TRBV7-9 with TRBJ2-1, with TRBD2 matching over 9 bases. This CDR3 has 16 residues. Germline CDR1 SEHNR, CDR2 FQNEAQ (reference sequence). The junction had 11 bases not matched to a gene; V was cut back by 3 bases and J by 8 bases. The CDR3, as DNA: TGTGCCAGCAGCTTGGGACTAGCCCTGGGGTGGGATGAGCAGTTCTTC. This codes for CASSLGLALGWDEQFF.

The chain has TRBV5-5 and TRBJ1-2; no clear D. The V and J ends lost 0 bases and 4 bases respectively, with 10 bases between them. This CDR3 has 14 residues. Germline CDR1 and CDR2: SGHKS and YYEKEE (reference sequence). The CDR3 bases are TGTGCCAGCAGCTTGGCCGGGGTTTCCTATGGCTACACCTTC. Translation gives CASSLAGVSYGYTF.

The gene calls are TRBV19 and TRBJ1-1; D possibly corresponds to TRBD1 (6 bases). The CDR3 loop spans 14 amino acids. V was shortened by 2 bases and J by 1 base, with 8 bases between the two germline ends. Germline loops: CDR1 LNHDA, CDR2 SQIVND (reference sequence). Written as DNA, the CDR3 is TGTGCCAGTAGTATAAGAGGGGGGAACACTGAAGCTTTCTTT. Protein sequence: CASSIRGGNTEAFF.

This chain uses TRBV28 with TRBJ2-7; D not resolved. Germline lookup yields CDR1 MDHEN and CDR2 SYDVKM. The V end was cut by 5 bases, the J end by 0 bases, with 5 bases between. The CDR3 consists of 12 residues. This CDR3 is CASSLTSYEQYF. The CDR3 region has the DNA TGTGCCAGCAGTCTAACCTCCTACGAGCAGTACTTC.

The chain links TRBV6-4 to TRBJ2-7; TRBD2 might be the D (6 bases). V was cut by 8 bases and J by 5 bases, with 13 bases left in between. The CDR3 consists of 12 residues. Germline V lookup: CDR1 MRHNA, CDR2 SNTAGT. CDR3 nucleotide sequence: TGTGCCAGCTTCGGGGGATTGGACGAGCAGTACTTC. Protein product: CASFGGLDEQYF.

CDR3 nucleotides: TGCGCCAGCAGTCCAGCGGACCCTAGCACAGATACGCAGTATTTT. Its translation is CASSPADPSTDTQYF. The rearrangement uses TRBV5-1 and TRBJ2-3; the D gene is possibly TRBD2 (5 bases). V shed 5 bases and J shed 0 bases, with 13 bases lying between them. The germline CDR1 and CDR2 sequences are SGHRS and YFSETQ. CDR3 length: 15 residues.

In the case of this clone: One junction end disagrees with the germline gene, perhaps due to a read error. This rearrangement joins TRBV6-4 to TRBJ2-5; maybe TRBD2 (6 bases). CDR1 and CDR2 from the germline V gene are MRHNA and SNTAGT. The CDR3 length is 14 residues. CDR3: CASSKGLFQEAQYF. CDR3 nucleotides: TGTGCCAGCAGTAAGGGACTTTTCCAAGAGGCCCAGTACTTC.

The chain combines TRBV28 with TRBJ2-2; TRBD2 aligns across 9 bases. The germline CDR1 and CDR2 sequences are MDHEN and SYDVKM. V was pared by 2 bases and J by 2 bases, with 9 bases of the junction left unmatched. This CDR3 is 18 amino acids long. The CDR3: CASSLRGTLAGNTGELFF. CDR3 in DNA: TGTGCCAGCAGTTTAAGGGGAACACTAGCGGGTAACACCGGGGAGCTGTTTTTT.

V is TRBV19 and J is TRBJ2-7; tentatively, D is TRBD2 (6 bases). Germline V gene lookup returns CDR1 LNHDA and CDR2 SQIVND (reference sequence). The CDR3 length is 16 residues. V was clipped by 3 bases and J by 5 bases, with 20 bases between them. The CDR3 protein is CASSIFPWGGRNEQYF. CDR3 DNA: TGTGCCAGTAGTATCTTCCCCTGGGGTGGGAGGAACGAGCAGTACTTC.

This rearrangement joins TRBV5-4 to TRBJ1-2, with 11 bases lining up with TRBD1. The germline gives CDR1 SGHNT, CDR2 YYREEE (reference sequence). This CDR3 contains 15 residues. J was trimmed by 7 bases and V by 4 bases; bases with no gene match: 9. CDR3 bases: TGTGCCAGCAGCACACCGGGACAGGGGGTTAGTGGCTACACCTTC. It encodes CASSTPGQGVSGYTF.

The V and J genes are TRBV27 and TRBJ2-1; TRBD2 matches 13 bases. Germline V gives CDR1 MNHEY, CDR2 SMNVEV (reference sequence). Germline trimming cut 8 bases from V and 5 bases from J; bases unmatched to any gene: 24. The CDR3 is made up of 21 amino acids. The CDR3 DNA sequence: TGTGCCAGCTCCCCTGGACAGGGGTGGACTAGCGGGAGAAAGGCTCACAATGAGCAGTTCTTC. Translating gives CASSPGQGWTSGRKAHNEQFF.

The V call is TRBV6-1, the J call TRBJ1-1; TRBD1 is a possible D gene (6 bases). The germline V gene has CDR1 MNHNS and CDR2 SASEGT. The CDR3 runs to 16 residues. V was trimmed by 2 bases and J by 0 bases, leaving 13 bases between them. The DNA for the CDR3 is TGTGCCAGCAGTGAATGGACAGTCGCCATGAACACTGAAGCTTTCTTT. Its translation: CASSEWTVAMNTEAFF.

The chain couples TRBV27 to TRBJ2-2; 7 positions match TRBD2. With V trimmed by 7 bases and J by 5 bases, 7 bases remained unmatched. This CDR3 comprises 14 residues. Looked up from germline, CDR1 is MNHEY and CDR2 is SMNVEV (reference sequence). The DNA of the CDR3 is TGTGCCAGCAAAGGCGGGAGTCGTACCGGGGAGCTGTTTTTT. It specifies CASKGGSRTGELFF.

V usage is TRBV11-2 and J usage is TRBJ1-2; D is uncertain. V was clipped by 1 base and J by 8 bases, with 14 bases between them. The CDR3 covers 14 residues. Germline CDR1 reads SGHAT; CDR2 reads FQNNGV. The DNA of the CDR3 is TGTGCCAGCAGCTTAGTGGGCACAGTAGGCGGCTACACCTTC. It encodes CASSLVGTVGGYTF. Full variable domain (outside the CDR3, taken from reference TRBV11-2 and TRBJ1-2): EAGVAQSPRYKIIEKRQSVAFWCNPISGHATLYWYQQILGQGPKLLIQFQNNGVVDDSQLPKDRFSAERLKGVDSTLKIQPAKLEDSAVYLCASSLVGTVGGYTFGSGTRLTVV.

The sample holds one count of this clone. The chain employs TRBV5-1 and TRBJ2-1; TRBD2 matches 9 bases. Unmatched junction bases numbered 18, after V lost 1 base and J lost 7 bases. The CDR3 is 19 residues long. The germline V gene encodes CDR1 SGHRS and CDR2 YFSETQ. The CDR3 DNA follows: TGCGCCAGCAGCTTGCGGGCGGGAGGGCCGAGTCAAGGTACGAATGAGCAGTTCTTC. As protein: CASSLRAGGPSQGTNEQFF.

The J gene is TRBJ2-1, the V gene TRBV7-2, with D possibly being TRBD1 (5 bases). Trimming removed 4 bases at V and 7 bases at J, with 17 bases between. From germline, CDR1 is SGHTA and CDR2 FQGNSA. CDR3 size: 15 residues. CDR3 loop: CASSYGQGFKNEQFF. CDR3 coding DNA: TGTGCCAGCAGCTACGGACAAGGTTTTAAGAATGAGCAGTTCTTC.

The V gene is TRBV28, the J gene TRBJ1-3, with 7 nucleotides matching TRBD1. Germline CDR1 MDHEN, CDR2 SYDVKM. This CDR3 has 13 residues. Trimming cost V 4 bases and J 5 bases; bases outside gene matches: 2. CDR3 sequence reads: CASSSGQRNTIYF. The CDR3 DNA reads TGTGCCAGCAGTTCGGGACAGAGAAACACCATATATTTT.

The rearrangement links TRBV6-5 to TRBJ2-6, with TRBD1 matching 7 bases. Germline trimming cut 7 bases from V and 2 bases from J; bases unmatched to any gene: 5. CDR1 and CDR2 from the germline V gene are MNHEY and SVGAGI. The CDR3 runs to 15 residues. Written as DNA, the CDR3 is TGTGCCAGCACCAATACAGGGGCTGGGGCCAACGTCCTGACTTTC. This gives the protein CASTNTGAGANVLTF.